Following are 2 T cell receptor beta chains from one sample sequenced in a study of cytomegalovirus exposure and HLA in healthy donors. Both 60 Vbeta primers and 13 Jbeta primers went into the PCR. Using immunoSEQ multiplex PCR, the repertoire was profiled, and TCRdb retains in-frame clones only, with some absent. The sample carries over 150,000 clones, around 83% recorded once. Material: PBMCs. The origin of the receptors is a man in his fifties in good health and CMV-seronegative.

A few counts support this clone. The genes are TRBV28 and TRBJ1-5; D is uncertain. The CDR3 has 14 amino acids. Per germline, CDR1 MDHEN and CDR2 SYDVKM. The ends were cut back, 6 bases at V and 0 bases at J, with 9 bases in the middle. CDR3 region: CASREIPSNQPQHF. Here the CDR3 DNA reads TGTGCCAGCAGGGAGATCCCTAGCAATCAGCCCCAGCATTTT.

The rearrangement joins TRBV14 to TRBJ2-1; 7 bases agree with TRBD2. The J segment lost 2 bases and the V segment lost 4 bases, leaving 5 bases of the junction unmatched. The CDR3 totals 15 residues. Germline CDR1 is SGHDN and CDR2 is FVKESK. This CDR3 reads CASSPRGGAYNEQFF. The CDR3 nucleotides read TGTGCCAGCAGCCCCCGTGGGGGGGCCTACAATGAGCAGTTCTTC.